These T cell receptor beta chains were read from a single sample in a study of T cell repertoires and HLA-DP antigens. Their antigen targets remain unknown. Sequenced by immunoSEQ multiplex PCR; TCRdb stores in-frame clones only, minus some. This table has over 100,000 clones, 80% to 95% appearing once. The sample comprised CD4+ T cells from PBMCs. The source of these receptors is a woman aged 18-29 years in good health and CMV-seronegative. The CDR3 runs from the conserved cysteine through the conserved F or W. The order of the fields is D gene, V gene, CDR3 length, clone size, J gene, CDR3 protein, CDR3 DNA. The D gene is left open where the match is weak. Clone size is shown for a subset of rows, as once, few, many or a class of expanded clone.

d_call: TRBD2; v_call: TRBV5-5; cdr3_length: 17; clone_size: .; j_call: TRBJ2-1; cdr3_aa: CASSFIAGGQSYNEQFF; cdr3_nt: TGTGCCAGCAGCTTTATAGCGGGGGGGCAGTCCTACAATGAGCAGTTCTTC
d_call: .; v_call: TRBV15; cdr3_length: 14; clone_size: once; j_call: TRBJ2-5; cdr3_aa: CATSRARVSETQYF; cdr3_nt: TGTGCCACCAGCAGAGCGCGGGTTTCAGAGACCCAGTACTTC
d_call: TRBD1; v_call: TRBV27; cdr3_length: 17; clone_size: .; j_call: TRBJ1-1; cdr3_aa: CASSLFGTGVLKSEAFF; cdr3_nt: TGTGCCAGCAGTTTATTTGGGACAGGGGTTTTAAAATCTGAAGCTTTCTTT
d_call: .; v_call: TRBV11-1; cdr3_length: 15; clone_size: .; j_call: TRBJ2-5; cdr3_aa: CASSPTGLPQETQYF; cdr3_nt: TGTGCCAGCAGCCCGACCGGACTTCCGCAAGAGACCCAGTACTTC
d_call: .; v_call: TRBV20-1; cdr3_length: 10; clone_size: .; j_call: TRBJ2-5; cdr3_aa: CSAHSGTQYF; cdr3_nt: TGCAGTGCGCATAGCGGTACCCAGTACTTC
d_call: .; v_call: TRBV29-1; cdr3_length: 11; clone_size: .; j_call: TRBJ2-7; cdr3_aa: CSAIQGYEQYF; cdr3_nt: TGCAGCGCCATACAGGGCTACGAGCAGTACTTC
d_call: .; v_call: TRBV5-1; cdr3_length: 11; clone_size: .; j_call: TRBJ1-1; cdr3_aa: CASSANTEAFF; cdr3_nt: TGCGCCAGCAGTGCGAACACTGAAGCTTTCTTT
d_call: TRBD2; v_call: TRBV27; cdr3_length: 16; clone_size: many; j_call: TRBJ2-3; cdr3_aa: CASSYEGGPSRDTQYF; cdr3_nt: TGTGCCAGCAGTTATGAGGGAGGGCCATCAAGAGATACGCAGTATTTT
d_call: .; v_call: TRBV5-1; cdr3_length: 15; clone_size: .; j_call: TRBJ1-6; cdr3_aa: CASSLGGEGNSPLHF; cdr3_nt: TGCGCCAGCAGCTTAGGCGGAGAGGGAAATTCACCCCTCCACTTT
d_call: .; v_call: TRBV6-1; cdr3_length: 11; clone_size: .; j_call: TRBJ2-4; cdr3_aa: CASSDVGNQYF; cdr3_nt: TGTGCCAGCAGTGATGTGGGGAATCAGTACTTC
d_call: .; v_call: TRBV7-2; cdr3_length: 14; clone_size: .; j_call: TRBJ2-1; cdr3_aa: CASSPGRAPNEQFF; cdr3_nt: TGTGCCAGCAGCCCAGGACGGGCACCCAATGAGCAGTTCTTC
d_call: .; v_call: TRBV13; cdr3_length: 13; clone_size: .; j_call: TRBJ1-4; cdr3_aa: CASSSVRNEKLFF; cdr3_nt: TGTGCCAGCAGCTCGGTCAGAAATGAAAAACTGTTTTTT
d_call: .; v_call: TRBV5-6; cdr3_length: 16; clone_size: .; j_call: TRBJ1-4; cdr3_aa: CASSLAPSSRKEKLFF; cdr3_nt: TGTGCCAGCAGCTTGGCACCTAGTTCCCGAAAAGAAAAACTGTTTTTT
d_call: TRBD2; v_call: TRBV6-5; cdr3_length: 16; clone_size: .; j_call: TRBJ2-3; cdr3_aa: CASSYTSGGRSDTQYF; cdr3_nt: TGTGCCAGCAGTTACACTAGCGGGGGGCGGTCAGATACGCAGTATTTT
d_call: TRBD1; v_call: TRBV19; cdr3_length: 17; clone_size: .; j_call: TRBJ2-6; cdr3_aa: CASSRPGTGTGANVLTF; cdr3_nt: TGTGCCAGTAGTCGTCCCGGGACAGGGACTGGGGCCAACGTCCTGACTTTC
d_call: .; v_call: TRBV9; cdr3_length: 15; clone_size: .; j_call: TRBJ2-1; cdr3_aa: CASSVAWQGNNEQFF; cdr3_nt: TGTGCCAGCAGCGTAGCATGGCAGGGTAACAATGAGCAGTTCTTC
d_call: .; v_call: TRBV7-6; cdr3_length: 15; clone_size: .; j_call: TRBJ2-2; cdr3_aa: CASSFQTSNTGELFF; cdr3_nt: TGTGCCAGCAGCTTTCAGACTTCGAACACCGGGGAGCTGTTTTTT
d_call: .; v_call: TRBV5-6; cdr3_length: 15; clone_size: .; j_call: TRBJ2-6; cdr3_aa: CASSFPGTGANVLTF; cdr3_nt: TGTGCCAGCAGCTTCCCAGGGACTGGGGCCAACGTCCTGACTTTC
d_call: .; v_call: TRBV28; cdr3_length: 14; clone_size: .; j_call: TRBJ2-1; cdr3_aa: CASNQRRGLDEQFF; cdr3_nt: TGTGCCAGCAATCAACGAAGGGGTCTGGATGAGCAGTTCTTC
d_call: TRBD1; v_call: TRBV6-5; cdr3_length: 14; clone_size: .; j_call: TRBJ2-7; cdr3_aa: CASRDRGLDGEQYF; cdr3_nt: TGTGCCAGCAGGGACAGGGGTTTAGATGGCGAGCAGTACTTC
d_call: .; v_call: TRBV4-1; cdr3_length: 17; clone_size: .; j_call: TRBJ1-4; cdr3_aa: CASSLRYGVATNEKLFF; cdr3_nt: TGCGCCAGCAGCCTTAGGTACGGAGTTGCAACTAATGAAAAACTGTTTTTT
d_call: TRBD1; v_call: TRBV6-1; cdr3_length: 14; clone_size: .; j_call: TRBJ2-7; cdr3_aa: CASRPGTGVYEQYF; cdr3_nt: TGTGCCAGCAGGCCCGGGACAGGGGTTTACGAGCAGTACTTC
d_call: TRBD2; v_call: TRBV28; cdr3_length: 16; clone_size: .; j_call: TRBJ2-1; cdr3_aa: CASSSLAGALNNEQFF; cdr3_nt: TGTGCCAGCAGTTCACTAGCGGGAGCTCTGAACAATGAGCAGTTCTTC
d_call: .; v_call: TRBV7-2; cdr3_length: 14; clone_size: .; j_call: TRBJ1-5; cdr3_aa: CASSLGPVNQPQHF; cdr3_nt: TGTGCCAGCAGCTTAGGACCGGTTAATCAGCCCCAGCATTTT
d_call: .; v_call: TRBV7-2; cdr3_length: 16; clone_size: .; j_call: TRBJ1-6; cdr3_aa: CASSPRGGSYNSPLHF; cdr3_nt: TGTGCCAGCAGCCCTCGGGGGGGCTCCTATAATTCACCCCTCCACTTT
d_call: .; v_call: TRBV6-1; cdr3_length: 12; clone_size: .; j_call: TRBJ2-1; cdr3_aa: CASSAARNEQFF; cdr3_nt: TGTGCCAGCAGTGCCGCAAGGAATGAGCAGTTCTTC
d_call: TRBD2; v_call: TRBV5-4; cdr3_length: 16; clone_size: .; j_call: TRBJ2-5; cdr3_aa: CASSRTSGRARETQYF; cdr3_nt: TGTGCCAGCAGCAGGACTAGCGGGAGGGCCCGTGAGACCCAGTACTTC
d_call: .; v_call: TRBV4-1; cdr3_length: 16; clone_size: .; j_call: TRBJ2-1; cdr3_aa: CASSQVDLLSYNEQFF; cdr3_nt: TGCGCCAGCAGCCAAGTTGACCTCCTTTCCTACAATGAGCAGTTCTTC
d_call: .; v_call: TRBV7-3; cdr3_length: 15; clone_size: once; j_call: TRBJ2-3; cdr3_aa: CASSLNPGGTDTQYF; cdr3_nt: TGTGCCAGCAGCTTAAACCCCGGGGGAACAGATACGCAGTATTTT
d_call: .; v_call: TRBV5-1; cdr3_length: 14; clone_size: .; j_call: TRBJ1-2; cdr3_aa: CASRRDFGDYGYTF; cdr3_nt: TGCGCCAGCCGAAGGGACTTTGGGGACTATGGCTACACCTTC
d_call: TRBD2; v_call: TRBV10-3; cdr3_length: 16; clone_size: .; j_call: TRBJ2-7; cdr3_aa: CAISDPGLAGVYEQYF; cdr3_nt: TGTGCCATCAGTGACCCTGGACTAGCGGGAGTATACGAGCAGTACTTC
d_call: .; v_call: TRBV29-1; cdr3_length: 13; clone_size: .; j_call: TRBJ2-3; cdr3_aa: CSVVGTVTDTQYF; cdr3_nt: TGCAGCGTTGTAGGGACTGTCACAGATACGCAGTATTTT
d_call: .; v_call: TRBV5-1; cdr3_length: 15; clone_size: .; j_call: TRBJ2-2; cdr3_aa: CASSLDGTNTGELFF; cdr3_nt: TGCGCCAGCAGCTTGGACGGAACGAACACCGGGGAGCTGTTTTTT
d_call: TRBD2; v_call: TRBV6-1; cdr3_length: 15; clone_size: .; j_call: TRBJ2-2; cdr3_aa: CASRGREWSPGELFF; cdr3_nt: TGTGCCAGCAGGGGGAGGGAATGGTCCCCCGGGGAGCTGTTTTTT
d_call: .; v_call: TRBV7-3; cdr3_length: 16; clone_size: .; j_call: TRBJ2-1; cdr3_aa: CASSLSSGAGYNEQFF; cdr3_nt: TGTGCCAGCAGCCTAAGTTCAGGGGCGGGCTACAATGAGCAGTTCTTC
d_call: TRBD2; v_call: TRBV7-8; cdr3_length: 14; clone_size: .; j_call: TRBJ2-5; cdr3_aa: CASSLRGRAETQYF; cdr3_nt: TGTGCCAGCAGCTTACGTGGGAGGGCTGAGACCCAGTACTTC
d_call: .; v_call: TRBV7-6; cdr3_length: 17; clone_size: .; j_call: TRBJ1-3; cdr3_aa: CASSPEPGLISGNTIYF; cdr3_nt: TGTGCCAGCAGCCCCGAACCGGGACTGATCTCTGGAAACACCATATATTTT
d_call: .; v_call: TRBV28; cdr3_length: 15; clone_size: once; j_call: TRBJ2-7; cdr3_aa: CASSLAGSLSYEQYF; cdr3_nt: TGTGCCAGCAGTTTAGCGGGCAGCCTCTCCTACGAGCAGTACTTC
d_call: .; v_call: TRBV6-5; cdr3_length: 14; clone_size: .; j_call: TRBJ1-4; cdr3_aa: CASSSGRTREKLFF; cdr3_nt: TGTGCCAGCAGTTCGGGCAGGACGAGGGAAAAACTGTTTTTT
d_call: .; v_call: TRBV9; cdr3_length: 14; clone_size: .; j_call: TRBJ1-2; cdr3_aa: CASSAGTEVYGYTF; cdr3_nt: TGTGCCAGCAGCGCCGGAACGGAGGTCTATGGCTACACCTTC
d_call: .; v_call: TRBV9; cdr3_length: 15; clone_size: .; j_call: TRBJ2-2; cdr3_aa: CASSVAPEPTGELFF; cdr3_nt: TGTGCCAGCAGCGTAGCCCCCGAACCGACCGGGGAGCTGTTTTTT
d_call: TRBD2; v_call: TRBV6-5; cdr3_length: 15; clone_size: .; j_call: TRBJ2-1; cdr3_aa: CASSPRGSGGAEQFF; cdr3_nt: TGTGCCAGCAGTCCCAGGGGGAGCGGGGGGGCAGAGCAGTTCTTC
d_call: .; v_call: TRBV27; cdr3_length: 13; clone_size: few; j_call: TRBJ1-2; cdr3_aa: CASSRTANYGYTF; cdr3_nt: TGTGCCAGCTCACGGACAGCTAACTATGGCTACACCTTC
d_call: TRBD2; v_call: TRBV9; cdr3_length: 14; clone_size: .; j_call: TRBJ2-1; cdr3_aa: CASSGTSGGAEQFF; cdr3_nt: TGTGCCAGCAGCGGGACTAGCGGGGGTGCTGAGCAGTTCTTC
d_call: .; v_call: TRBV29-1; cdr3_length: 11; clone_size: .; j_call: TRBJ2-2; cdr3_aa: CSVSGGGELFF; cdr3_nt: TGCAGCGTCTCTGGGGGAGGGGAGCTGTTTTTT
d_call: .; v_call: TRBV20-1; cdr3_length: 11; clone_size: .; j_call: TRBJ2-7; cdr3_aa: CSARDYFEQYF; cdr3_nt: TGCAGTGCTAGGGACTACTTCGAGCAGTACTTC
d_call: TRBD1; v_call: TRBV7-6; cdr3_length: 18; clone_size: .; j_call: TRBJ1-6; cdr3_aa: CASSLGTGRGSYNSPLHF; cdr3_nt: TGTGCCAGCAGCCTCGGGACAGGGAGGGGCTCCTATAATTCACCCCTCCACTTT
d_call: .; v_call: TRBV28; cdr3_length: 14; clone_size: .; j_call: TRBJ1-1; cdr3_aa: CASSLDSQGLKAFF; cdr3_nt: TGTGCCAGCAGTCTAGACTCGCAGGGATTAAAAGCTTTCTTT
d_call: .; v_call: TRBV11-2; cdr3_length: 17; clone_size: .; j_call: TRBJ2-3; cdr3_aa: CASSLGTTPRGTDTQYF; cdr3_nt: TGTGCCAGCAGCTTAGGGACTACCCCCCGGGGCACAGATACGCAGTATTTT
d_call: .; v_call: TRBV7-9; cdr3_length: 17; clone_size: .; j_call: TRBJ1-5; cdr3_aa: CASSFKQGLGGNQPQHF; cdr3_nt: TGTGCCAGCAGTTTTAAGCAGGGACTTGGCGGCAATCAGCCCCAGCATTTT
d_call: TRBD2; v_call: TRBV4-2; cdr3_length: 16; clone_size: .; j_call: TRBJ2-1; cdr3_aa: CASSPRPITSGNEQFF; cdr3_nt: TGTGCCAGCAGCCCCAGACCTATTACTAGCGGCAATGAGCAGTTCTTC
d_call: TRBD2; v_call: TRBV18; cdr3_length: 20; clone_size: .; j_call: TRBJ2-1; cdr3_aa: CASSPRGVAGGRRPYNEQFF; cdr3_nt: TGTGCCAGCTCACCCCGGGGGGTAGCGGGAGGACGGAGACCGTACAATGAGCAGTTCTTC
d_call: TRBD1; v_call: TRBV19; cdr3_length: 15; clone_size: .; j_call: TRBJ1-2; cdr3_aa: CASSVTGGRGYGYTF; cdr3_nt: TGTGCCAGTAGTGTAACAGGGGGCCGAGGCTATGGCTACACCTTC
d_call: .; v_call: TRBV19; cdr3_length: 15; clone_size: .; j_call: TRBJ2-2; cdr3_aa: CASSIDRGTGGELFF; cdr3_nt: TGTGCCAGTAGTATAGATCGGGGGACCGGCGGGGAGCTGTTTTTT
d_call: .; v_call: TRBV5-4; cdr3_length: 14; clone_size: .; j_call: TRBJ2-7; cdr3_aa: CASSVSSASYEQYF; cdr3_nt: TGTGCCAGCAGCGTCTCTAGCGCTTCCTACGAGCAGTACTTC
d_call: .; v_call: TRBV30; cdr3_length: 17; clone_size: .; j_call: TRBJ2-6; cdr3_aa: CAWRRSQILSGANVLTF; cdr3_nt: TGTGCCTGGCGCCGCAGTCAAATCCTCTCTGGGGCCAACGTCCTGACTTTC